This T cell receptor beta chain was profiled in a study of control samples from healthy donors and cancer patients (dated by TCRdb to 2018 to 2020). With respect to this clone: Its antigen is currently not known. No base quality information exists; no much larger clone differs at one position.

Libraries were prepared through the immunoSEQ multiplex PCR assay. The source is immuneACCESS, and TCRdb retained only in-frame sequences with V and J called. Part of the clones is not carried over; for the studies checked, unresolved V genes explain less than half of this, and the remainder is unexplained. The sample table contains tens of thousands of clones; only one count was recorded for roughly nine tenths of them. The ten largest clones add up to less than 6% of the sample. The clonotype was recovered from a man over 45 in good health. Sequencing used blood.

The DNA reads TGTGCCAGCGCCATTGGCGGGGGGGCCACAGATACGCAGTATTTT. Its translation reads: CASAIGGGATDTQYF. The chain employs TRBV4-2 and TRBJ2-3; 9 middle bases align to TRBD2. From the cysteine up to the phenylalanine, the CDR3 has a length of 15 residues. Only the CDR3 DNA stays, 45 bases, in frame from base 1. V is cut back by 8 bases and J by 2 bases, with 8 bases in the junction unmatched. Based on the germline V gene, the CDR1 and CDR2 sequences are LGHNA and YNFKEQ.